The subject of this entry is one T cell receptor (beta chain). Sequenced by immunoSEQ multiplex PCR; TCRdb stores in-frame clones only, minus some. The table shows about 100,000 clones, with less than 90% occurring only once. Per the germline V gene, CDR1 is SGHDT and CDR2 is YYEEEE. V gave up 5 bases and J gave up 6 bases; unmatched junction bases: 7. This CDR3 is built from 15 residues. The sample comes from a study of T cell responses to AZD1222 COVID-19 vaccine. This material consisted of peripheral blood, taken on day 0 of AZD1222 vaccination. This TCR came from an adult in good health. J is TRBJ1-5 and V is TRBV5-6, with 11 bases that match TRBD1. CDR3 nucleotide sequence: TGTGCCAGCAGTTTTGGACAGGGGGCAGGTCAGCCCCAGCATTTT. The encoded protein is CASSFGQGAGQPQHF.